This T cell receptor (beta chain) was sequenced in a study of CD8 T cells in Susac syndrome. CD8+ and CD4+ T cells from blood underwent TCR beta sequencing. Matched for age and sex, the controls were healthy donors. Negative magnetic isolation gave CD8+ and CD4+ cells; FACS enriched CD8+ TEMRA. An input of 0.5 to 1 ug of RNA was subjected to reverse transcription using random hexamers. Amplification of TCR beta CDR3 was carried out by immunoSEQ multiplex PCR, which covered 54 Vbeta and 13 Jbeta segments. TCRdb reprocessed the immunoSEQ multiplex PCR reads with MiXCR, giving one entry per CDR3 protein. Among approximately 120,000 distinct CDR3 sequences listed, about 96% were seen once. The germline CDR1 and CDR2 sequences are LGHNA and YSLEER. V shed 4 bases, J shed 0 bases, and the junction held 4 bases outside the gene matches. This CDR3 has 15 residues.

Sequencing input: CD4+ T cells from PBMCs. The TCR originated in a human donor in good health. V usage is TRBV4-3 and J usage is TRBJ2-3; 7 nucleotides line up with TRBD1. The CDR3: CASSPQGKSTDTQYF. The CDR3 DNA sequence: TGCGCCAGCAGCCCACAGGGGAAAAGCACAGATACGCAGTATTTT.